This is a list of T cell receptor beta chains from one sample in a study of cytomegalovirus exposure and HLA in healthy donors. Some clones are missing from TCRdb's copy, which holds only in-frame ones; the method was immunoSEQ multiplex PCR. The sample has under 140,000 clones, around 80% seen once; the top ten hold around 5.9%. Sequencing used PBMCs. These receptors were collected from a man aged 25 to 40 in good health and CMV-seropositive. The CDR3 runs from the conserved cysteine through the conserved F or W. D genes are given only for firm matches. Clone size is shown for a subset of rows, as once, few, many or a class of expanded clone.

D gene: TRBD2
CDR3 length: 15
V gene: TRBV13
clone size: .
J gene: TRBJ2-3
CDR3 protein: CASSSSGGVSDTQYF
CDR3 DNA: TGTGCCAGCAGCTCGAGCGGGGGGGTCTCAGATACGCAGTATTTT

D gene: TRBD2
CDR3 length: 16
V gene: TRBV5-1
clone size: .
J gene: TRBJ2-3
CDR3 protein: CASSPMTSGTTDTQYF
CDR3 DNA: TGCGCCAGCAGCCCGATGACTAGCGGAACCACAGATACGCAGTATTTT

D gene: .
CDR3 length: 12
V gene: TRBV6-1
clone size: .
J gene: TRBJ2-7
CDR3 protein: CASSEALREQYF
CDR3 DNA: TGTGCCAGCAGTGAGGCTCTCCGCGAGCAGTACTTC

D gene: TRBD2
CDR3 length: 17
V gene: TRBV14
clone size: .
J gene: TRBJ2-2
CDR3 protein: CASSQFASGTLGRELFF
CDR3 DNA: TGTGCCAGCAGCCAATTCGCTAGCGGGACCCTTGGCCGGGAGCTGTTTTTT

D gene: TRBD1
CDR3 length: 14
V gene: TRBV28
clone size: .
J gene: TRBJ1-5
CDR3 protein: CASSLRGSNQPQHF
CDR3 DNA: TGTGCCAGCAGTCTCAGGGGGAGCAATCAGCCCCAGCATTTT

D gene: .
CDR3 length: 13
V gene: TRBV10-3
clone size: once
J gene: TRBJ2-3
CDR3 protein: CAISEIQVDTQYF
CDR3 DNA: TGTGCCATCAGTGAGATTCAGGTAGATACGCAGTATTTT

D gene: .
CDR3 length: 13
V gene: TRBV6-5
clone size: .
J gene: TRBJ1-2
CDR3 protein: CASRPQGSDGYTF
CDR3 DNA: TGTGCCAGCAGGCCCCAGGGGAGCGATGGCTACACCTTC

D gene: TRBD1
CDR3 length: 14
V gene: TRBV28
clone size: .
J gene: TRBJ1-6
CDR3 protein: CASSFGDRDSPLHF
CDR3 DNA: TGTGCCAGCAGTTTTGGGGACAGGGACTCACCCCTCCACTTT

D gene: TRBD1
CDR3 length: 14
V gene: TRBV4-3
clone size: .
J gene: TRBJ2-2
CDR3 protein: CASSQDQGARELFF
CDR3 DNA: TGCGCCAGCAGCCAAGATCAGGGGGCGAGGGAGCTGTTTTTT

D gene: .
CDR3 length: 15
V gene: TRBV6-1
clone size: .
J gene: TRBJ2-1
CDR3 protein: CASSEQSGPFDEQFF
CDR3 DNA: TGTGCCAGCAGTGAACAATCAGGGCCATTCGATGAGCAGTTCTTC

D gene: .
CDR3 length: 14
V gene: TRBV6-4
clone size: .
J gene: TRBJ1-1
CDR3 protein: CASSVSDRNTEAFF
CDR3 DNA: TGTGCCAGCAGTGTCTCCGACAGGAACACTGAAGCTTTCTTT

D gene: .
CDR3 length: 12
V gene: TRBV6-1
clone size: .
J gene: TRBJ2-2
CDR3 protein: CASLHLTGELFF
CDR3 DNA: TGTGCCAGCTTACACCTTACCGGGGAGCTGTTTTTT

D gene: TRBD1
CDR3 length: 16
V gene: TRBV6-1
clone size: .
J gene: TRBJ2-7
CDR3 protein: CASSEDRGQGYYEQYF
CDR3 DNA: TGTGCCAGCAGTGAGGACCGAGGACAGGGATACTACGAGCAGTACTTC

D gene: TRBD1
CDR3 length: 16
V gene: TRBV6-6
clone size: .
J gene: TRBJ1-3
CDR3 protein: CASSFAGGQRENTIYF
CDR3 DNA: TGTGCCAGCAGTTTTGCAGGGGGACAGAGGGAAAACACCATATATTTT

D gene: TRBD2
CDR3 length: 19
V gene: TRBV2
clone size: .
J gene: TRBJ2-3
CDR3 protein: CASSGALAGGKRFTDTQYF
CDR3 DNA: TGTGCCAGCAGTGGCGCACTAGCGGGGGGGAAAAGATTCACAGATACGCAGTATTTT

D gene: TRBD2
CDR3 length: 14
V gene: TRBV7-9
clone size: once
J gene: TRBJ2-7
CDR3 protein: CASSLAGGVYEQYF
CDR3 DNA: TGTGCCAGCAGCTTAGCCGGGGGGGTCTACGAGCAGTACTTC

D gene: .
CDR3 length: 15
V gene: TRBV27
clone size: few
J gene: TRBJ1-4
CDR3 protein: CASSLRGWANEKLFF
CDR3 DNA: TGTGCCAGCAGTTTAAGGGGTTGGGCTAATGAAAAACTGTTTTTT

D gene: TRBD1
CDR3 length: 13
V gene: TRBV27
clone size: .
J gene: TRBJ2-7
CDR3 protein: CASSPWTGNEQYF
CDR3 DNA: TGTGCCAGCAGTCCCTGGACAGGGAACGAGCAGTACTTC

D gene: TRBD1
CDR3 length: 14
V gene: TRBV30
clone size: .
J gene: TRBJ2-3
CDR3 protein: CAWSGQGGTDTQYF
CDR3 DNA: TGTGCCTGGAGCGGACAGGGGGGCACAGATACGCAGTATTTT

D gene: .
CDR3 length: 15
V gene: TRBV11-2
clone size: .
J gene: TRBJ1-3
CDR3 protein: CASSLFRGAGNTIYF
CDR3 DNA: TGTGCCAGCAGCTTATTTAGGGGCGCTGGAAACACCATATATTTT

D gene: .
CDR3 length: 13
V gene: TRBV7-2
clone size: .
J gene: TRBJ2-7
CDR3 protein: CASSLVGGAEQYF
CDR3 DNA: TGTGCCAGCAGCTTAGTCGGTGGGGCCGAGCAGTACTTC

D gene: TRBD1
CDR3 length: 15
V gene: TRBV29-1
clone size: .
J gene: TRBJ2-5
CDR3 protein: CSVTRGTDEEETQYF
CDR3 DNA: TGCAGCGTTACGAGGGGGACAGACGAGGAAGAGACCCAGTACTTC

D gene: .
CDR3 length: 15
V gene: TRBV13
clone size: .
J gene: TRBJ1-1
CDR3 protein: CASSLGARVNTEAFF
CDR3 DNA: TGTGCCAGCAGCTTAGGCGCCAGGGTGAACACTGAAGCTTTCTTT

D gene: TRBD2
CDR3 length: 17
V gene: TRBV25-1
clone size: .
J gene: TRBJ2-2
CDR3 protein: CASSDDSGTSRSGELFF
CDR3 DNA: TGTGCCAGCAGTGATGATTCCGGGACTAGCCGGTCCGGGGAGCTGTTTTTT

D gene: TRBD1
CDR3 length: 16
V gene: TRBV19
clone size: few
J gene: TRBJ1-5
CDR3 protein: CASSIDRNRGTQPQHF
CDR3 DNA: TGTGCCAGTAGTATAGATCGGAACAGGGGAACGCAGCCCCAGCATTTT

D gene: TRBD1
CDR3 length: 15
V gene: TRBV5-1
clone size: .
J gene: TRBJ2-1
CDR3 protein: CASSDDRVEYNEQFF
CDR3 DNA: TGCGCCAGCAGCGACGACAGGGTCGAATACAATGAGCAGTTCTTC

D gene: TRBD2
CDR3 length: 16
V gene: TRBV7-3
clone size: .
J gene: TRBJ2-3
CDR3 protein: CASSSPGLGSTDTQYF
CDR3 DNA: TGTGCCAGCAGCTCGCCGGGACTAGGAAGCACAGATACGCAGTATTTT

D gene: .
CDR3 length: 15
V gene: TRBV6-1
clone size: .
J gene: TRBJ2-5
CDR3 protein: CASSSTGSGQETQYF
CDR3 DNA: TGTGCCAGCAGTAGTACAGGGTCTGGCCAAGAGACCCAGTACTTC

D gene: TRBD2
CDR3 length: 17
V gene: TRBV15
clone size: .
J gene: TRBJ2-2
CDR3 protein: CATSRVESGGAGGELFF
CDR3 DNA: TGTGCCACCAGCAGAGTCGAGAGCGGGGGGGCCGGCGGGGAGCTGTTTTTT

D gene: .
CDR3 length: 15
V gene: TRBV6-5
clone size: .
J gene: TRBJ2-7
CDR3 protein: CASSYDQGETYEQYF
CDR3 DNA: TGTGCCAGCAGTTACGACCAGGGCGAAACCTACGAGCAGTACTTC

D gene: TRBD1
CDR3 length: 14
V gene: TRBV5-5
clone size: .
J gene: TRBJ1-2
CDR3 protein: CASSWGQGGYGYTF
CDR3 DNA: TGTGCCAGCAGCTGGGGACAGGGGGGCTATGGCTACACCTTC

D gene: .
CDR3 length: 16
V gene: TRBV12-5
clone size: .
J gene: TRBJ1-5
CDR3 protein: CASGLVIGGSNQPQHF
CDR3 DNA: TGTGCTAGTGGTTTGGTAATTGGGGGGAGCAATCAGCCCCAGCATTTT